This entry describes one T cell receptor beta chain. Its cognate antigen is unknown. This sample is drawn from a study of identifying expanded T cells in peripheral blood. General study results and limits: Over approximately two and four weeks, about 15 and 19 clones changed, versus roughly 1.1 between replicates.

During the collection period, no donor immune events like infections were recorded. This CDR3 has 13 residues. V lost 5 bases to trimming and J lost 5 bases, with 12 bases between them. Germline CDR1 is SGHTA and CDR2 is FQGNSA. The assay was immunoSEQ multiplex PCR, and TCRdb's table has in-frame clones only and misses some. The sample includes 90,000 or so clones, 88% of them seen just once. The sequence derives from a person aged 18 to 70 in good health. This chain joins TRBV7-2 and TRBJ1-2; a weak D match, TRBD1 (6 bases). Sequencing input: blood. CDR3 DNA sequence: TGTGCCAGCAGCCGCAGGGGAGGGTATGGCTACACCTTC. Translated: CASSRRGGYGYTF.